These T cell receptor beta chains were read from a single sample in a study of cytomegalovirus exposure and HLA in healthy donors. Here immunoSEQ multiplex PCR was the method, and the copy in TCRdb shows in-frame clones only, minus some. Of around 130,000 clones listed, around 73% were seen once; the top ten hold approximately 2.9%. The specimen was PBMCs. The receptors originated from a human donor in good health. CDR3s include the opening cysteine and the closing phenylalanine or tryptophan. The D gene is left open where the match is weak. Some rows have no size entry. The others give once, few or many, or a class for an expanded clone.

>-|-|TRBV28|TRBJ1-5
CASRIQGVGQPQHF
TGTGCCAGCAGAATACAGGGTGTCGGGCAGCCCCAGCATTTT
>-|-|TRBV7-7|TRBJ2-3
CASSDRVLGGTQYF
TGTGCCAGCAGCGACAGGGTCTTGGGGGGTACGCAGTATTTT
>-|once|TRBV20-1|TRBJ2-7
CSARDSYEQYF
TGCAGTGCTAGGGACTCTTACGAGCAGTACTTC
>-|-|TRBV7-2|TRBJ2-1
CASSLAVGAPYNEQFF
TGTGCCAGCAGCTTAGCCGTGGGGGCCCCCTACAATGAGCAGTTCTTC
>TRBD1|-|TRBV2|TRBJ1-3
CASRDHRGVSGNTIYF
TGTGCCAGCAGGGATCACAGGGGAGTATCTGGAAACACCATATATTTT
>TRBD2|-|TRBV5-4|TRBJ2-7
CASSLGAAGGGEQYF
TGTGCCAGCAGCTTGGGGGCCGCGGGAGGGGGCGAGCAGTACTTC
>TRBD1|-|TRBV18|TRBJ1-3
CASSLDRAGNTIYF
TGTGCCAGCTCACTGGACAGGGCTGGAAACACCATATATTTT
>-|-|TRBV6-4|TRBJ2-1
CASSEDTYNEQFF
TGTGCCAGCAGTGAGGACACCTACAATGAGCAGTTCTTC
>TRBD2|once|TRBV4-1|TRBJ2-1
CASSQEVSGGAGEQFF
TGCGCCAGCAGCCAAGAGGTTAGCGGGGGGGCGGGGGAGCAGTTCTTC
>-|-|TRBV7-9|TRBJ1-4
CASSSGGRHEKLFF
TGTGCCAGCAGCTCTGGAGGACGCCATGAAAAACTGTTTTTT
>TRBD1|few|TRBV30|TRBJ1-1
CACPRGPTEAFF
TGTGCCTGCCCTAGGGGGCCTACTGAAGCTTTCTTT
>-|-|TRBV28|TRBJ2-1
CASSQGGSSYNEQFF
TGTGCCAGCAGCCAGGGGGGTAGCTCCTACAATGAGCAGTTCTTC
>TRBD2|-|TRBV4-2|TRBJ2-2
CASSQDDRGGNTGELFF
TGTGCCAGCAGCCAAGACGACCGGGGGGGAAACACCGGGGAGCTGTTTTTT
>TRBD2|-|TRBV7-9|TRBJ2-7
CASSLGLAGEQYF
TGTGCCAGCAGCTTAGGACTAGCGGGTGAGCAGTACTTC
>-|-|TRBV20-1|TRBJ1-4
CSAGQGEKLFF
TGCAGTGCTGGCCAGGGGGAAAAACTGTTTTTT
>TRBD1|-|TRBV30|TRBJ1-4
CAWTGQGAFQKLFF
TGTGCCTGGACCGGACAGGGGGCTTTTCAAAAACTGTTTTTT
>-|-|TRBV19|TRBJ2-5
CASSIDRPEGAQYF
TGTGCCAGTAGTATAGATCGACCAGAGGGGGCCCAGTACTTC
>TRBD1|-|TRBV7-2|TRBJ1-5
CASSLYGTVNQPQHF
TGTGCCAGCAGCTTATACGGGACAGTCAATCAGCCCCAGCATTTT
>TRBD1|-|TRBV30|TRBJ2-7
CAWSAQGPFYEQYF
TGTGCCTGGAGTGCACAGGGGCCGTTCTACGAGCAGTACTTC
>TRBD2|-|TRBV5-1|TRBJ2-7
CASSSGLAGAGRSYEQYF
TGCGCCAGCAGCTCCGGACTAGCGGGGGCCGGTCGATCCTACGAGCAGTACTTC
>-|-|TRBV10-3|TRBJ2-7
CAISPPDRDEQYF
TGTGCCATCAGCCCCCCGGACAGAGACGAGCAGTACTTC
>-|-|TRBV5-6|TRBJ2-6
CASSPQGANVLTF
TGTGCCAGCAGCCCTCAGGGGGCCAACGTCCTGACTTTC
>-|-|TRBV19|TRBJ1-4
CASAWGGSINEKLFF
TGTGCCAGTGCGTGGGGGGGGTCGATTAATGAAAAACTGTTTTTT
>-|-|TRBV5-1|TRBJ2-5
CASSLLGSGSQQETQYF
TGCGCCAGCAGCTTGCTCGGGAGTGGGTCCCAACAAGAGACCCAGTACTTC
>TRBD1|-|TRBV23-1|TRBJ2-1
CASSLWAGGFMYNEQFF
TGCGCCAGCAGTCTCTGGGCAGGGGGCTTCATGTACAATGAGCAGTTCTTC
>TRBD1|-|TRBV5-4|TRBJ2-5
CASSPGQGLRETQYF
TGTGCCAGCAGCCCGGGACAGGGCTTGAGGGAGACCCAGTACTTC
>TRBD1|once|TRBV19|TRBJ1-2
CATLGVRTGDYGYTF
TGTGCCACCCTGGGGGTTCGGACAGGCGACTATGGCTACACCTTC
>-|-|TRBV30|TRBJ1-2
CAWSVQPVRANYGYTF
TGTGCCTGGAGTGTACAGCCCGTGAGAGCTAACTATGGCTACACCTTC
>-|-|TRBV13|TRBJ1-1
CASSSRTGHGEAFF
TGTGCCAGCAGCTCCCGGACGGGACATGGTGAAGCTTTCTTT
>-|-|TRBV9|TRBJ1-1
CASSDGNSQRTLNTEAFF
TGTGCCAGCAGCGATGGGAACAGCCAGCGGACCCTGAACACTGAAGCTTTCTTT
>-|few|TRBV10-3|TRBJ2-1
CAISESARTYNEQFF
TGTGCCATCAGTGAGTCGGCACGCACCTACAATGAGCAGTTCTTC
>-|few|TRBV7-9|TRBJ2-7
CASSLFPREKSSYEQYF
TGTGCCAGCAGCTTATTCCCCCGGGAGAAGAGCTCCTACGAGCAGTACTTC
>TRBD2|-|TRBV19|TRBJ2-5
CASSIEAGGPLETQYF
TGTGCCAGTAGTATAGAGGCGGGGGGGCCTTTGGAGACCCAGTACTTC
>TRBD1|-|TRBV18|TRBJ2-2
CASSAGQGNTGELFF
TGTGCCAGCTCAGCGGGACAGGGGAACACCGGGGAGCTGTTTTTT
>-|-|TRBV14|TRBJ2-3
CASSQGLRFTDTQYF
TGTGCCAGCAGCCAAGGGTTGCGGTTCACAGATACGCAGTATTTT
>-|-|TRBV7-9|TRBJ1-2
CASSPGGARDYGYTF
TGTGCCAGCAGCCCCGGGGGTGCCAGGGACTATGGCTACACCTTC
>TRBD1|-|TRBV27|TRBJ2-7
CASRRTGVMNGWYEQYF
TGTGCCAGCAGGCGGACAGGGGTAATGAATGGTTGGTACGAGCAGTACTTC
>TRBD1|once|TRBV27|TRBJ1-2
CASSLTGGGLVVYGYTF
TGTGCCAGCAGTTTAACAGGGGGCGGATTAGTCGTCTATGGCTACACCTTC
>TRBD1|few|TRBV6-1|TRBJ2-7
CASSETGQANYEQYF
TGTGCCAGCAGTGAAACGGGACAGGCGAACTACGAGCAGTACTTC
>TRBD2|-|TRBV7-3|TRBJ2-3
CASSQRGWTSDTDTQYF
TGTGCCAGCAGCCAGAGGGGGTGGACTAGCGACACAGATACGCAGTATTTT
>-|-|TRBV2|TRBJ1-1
CASSVRVRAEAFF
TGTGCCAGCAGTGTGAGGGTTCGGGCTGAAGCTTTCTTT
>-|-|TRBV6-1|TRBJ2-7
CASIDPRVSSYEQYF
TGTGCCAGCATCGATCCTCGGGTGAGCTCCTACGAGCAGTACTTC
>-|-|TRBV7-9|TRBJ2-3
CSSSFRTSGGTDTQYF
TGTTCCAGCAGCTTCCGGACTTCTGGAGGGACAGATACGCAGTATTTT
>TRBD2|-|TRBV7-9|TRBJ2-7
CASSRRDGRAHEQYF
TGTGCCAGCAGCCGGCGGGACGGGAGGGCCCACGAGCAGTACTTC
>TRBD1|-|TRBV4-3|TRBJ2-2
CASSQDGTGNTGELFF
TGCGCCAGCAGCCAAGACGGGACAGGGAACACCGGGGAGCTGTTTTTT
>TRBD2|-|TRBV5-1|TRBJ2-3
CASSLNREGPDTQYF
TGCGCCAGCAGCTTGAACCGGGAGGGACCAGATACGCAGTATTTT
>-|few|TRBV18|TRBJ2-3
CASSPELITDTQYF
TGTGCCAGCTCCCCGGAGCTGATAACAGATACGCAGTATTTT
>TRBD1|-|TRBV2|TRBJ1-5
CASSIDRDQPQHF
TGTGCCAGCAGCATCGACAGGGACCAGCCCCAGCATTTT
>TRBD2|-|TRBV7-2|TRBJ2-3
CASSLGLAGVGSDTQYF
TGTGCCAGCAGCCTGGGACTAGCGGGAGTAGGGTCAGATACGCAGTATTTT